These T cell receptor beta chains were read from a single sample in a study of radiotherapy plus CTLA-4 blockade in lung cancer. The assay was immunoSEQ multiplex PCR, and TCRdb's table has in-frame clones only and misses some. This sample has 100,000 or so clones, with around 84% found just once. Specimen: peripheral blood, collected from a patient treated with radiotherapy plus ipilimumab. The receptor set was obtained from a human donor with non-small cell lung cancer that progressed on radiotherapy plus ipilimumab. Both conserved end residues are part of each CDR3. Each record gives: D gene, V gene, J gene, clone size, CDR3 DNA, CDR3 protein. The D gene is left open where the match is weak. The listing skips clone size in some rows; elsewhere it reads once, few, many or a size class.

d_call: -; v_call: TRBV30; j_call: TRBJ2-1; clone_size: -; cdr3_nt: TGTGCCTGGGAGTACAGGGTTTCCTACAATGAGCAGTTCTTC; cdr3_aa: CAWEYRVSYNEQFF
d_call: TRBD1; v_call: TRBV5-4; j_call: TRBJ1-4; clone_size: -; cdr3_nt: TGTGCCAGCAGCTTACAGGGGGGGGGTGAAAAACTGTTTTTT; cdr3_aa: CASSLQGGGEKLFF
d_call: TRBD2; v_call: TRBV5-4; j_call: TRBJ2-5; clone_size: -; cdr3_nt: TGTGCCAGCAGCTTACCCGGGACTAGCGGGAGAGAGACCCAGTACTTC; cdr3_aa: CASSLPGTSGRETQYF
d_call: -; v_call: TRBV7-3; j_call: TRBJ2-1; clone_size: -; cdr3_nt: TGTGCCAGCAGCCCAGCGTCTAGTCGCTCCTACAATGAGCAGTTCTTC; cdr3_aa: CASSPASSRSYNEQFF
d_call: -; v_call: TRBV5-1; j_call: TRBJ1-2; clone_size: few; cdr3_nt: TGCGCCAGCAGCTTGGCTAACTATGGCTACACCTTC; cdr3_aa: CASSLANYGYTF
d_call: -; v_call: TRBV27; j_call: TRBJ1-6; clone_size: few; cdr3_nt: TGTGCCAGCAGTTTATCGGGGCAGACAAATTCACCCCTCCACTTT; cdr3_aa: CASSLSGQTNSPLHF
d_call: TRBD2; v_call: TRBV4-2; j_call: TRBJ2-1; clone_size: -; cdr3_nt: TGTGCCAGCAGCCAAGGAGAGGGGACTAGCGGGAAAAGGAGTGAGCAGTTCTTC; cdr3_aa: CASSQGEGTSGKRSEQFF
d_call: -; v_call: TRBV2; j_call: TRBJ2-4; clone_size: -; cdr3_nt: TGTGCCAGCAGTGAAGGGGTAAAAAACATTCAGTACTTC; cdr3_aa: CASSEGVKNIQYF
d_call: -; v_call: TRBV20-1; j_call: TRBJ1-1; clone_size: -; cdr3_nt: TGCAGTGCTGAAAGGGACACTGAAGCTTTCTTT; cdr3_aa: CSAERDTEAFF
d_call: TRBD1; v_call: TRBV2; j_call: TRBJ1-1; clone_size: -; cdr3_nt: TGTGCCAGCAGTGTAACAGGGGGTAGATTGGGAAACACTGAAGCTTTCTTT; cdr3_aa: CASSVTGGRLGNTEAFF
d_call: -; v_call: TRBV30; j_call: TRBJ2-7; clone_size: -; cdr3_nt: TGTGCCTGGAGTGTTGATGCCAGGGGATTGTGGGAGCAGTACTTC; cdr3_aa: CAWSVDARGLWEQYF
d_call: -; v_call: TRBV15; j_call: TRBJ2-4; clone_size: -; cdr3_nt: TGTGCCACCAGCAGAGTTGTCAAAAACATTCAGTACTTC; cdr3_aa: CATSRVVKNIQYF
d_call: -; v_call: TRBV5-1; j_call: TRBJ2-7; clone_size: -; cdr3_nt: TGCGCCAGCAGCCCTGGACAGTTCGAGCAGTACTTC; cdr3_aa: CASSPGQFEQYF
d_call: -; v_call: TRBV20-1; j_call: TRBJ1-2; clone_size: -; cdr3_nt: TGCAGTGCTAGACAGGACTATGGCTACACCTTC; cdr3_aa: CSARQDYGYTF
d_call: TRBD2; v_call: TRBV5-1; j_call: TRBJ2-1; clone_size: -; cdr3_nt: TGCGCCAGCAGCTTAGGTCGGGGCCTAGCGGGACGGTATGAGCAGTTCTTC; cdr3_aa: CASSLGRGLAGRYEQFF
d_call: -; v_call: TRBV28; j_call: TRBJ2-5; clone_size: -; cdr3_nt: TGTGCCAGCAGTTTATTCCAAGAGACCCAGTACTTC; cdr3_aa: CASSLFQETQYF
d_call: TRBD1; v_call: TRBV27; j_call: TRBJ2-1; clone_size: -; cdr3_nt: TGTGCCAGCAGTCCCAGGGGGTTCTCCTACAATGAGCAGTTCTTC; cdr3_aa: CASSPRGFSYNEQFF
d_call: -; v_call: TRBV7-2; j_call: TRBJ1-5; clone_size: -; cdr3_nt: TGTGCCAGCAGCTTTGGGGATAATCAGCCCCAGCATTTT; cdr3_aa: CASSFGDNQPQHF
d_call: -; v_call: TRBV30; j_call: TRBJ1-5; clone_size: -; cdr3_nt: TGTGCCTGGACGGGGGATAGCAATCAGCCCCAGCATTTT; cdr3_aa: CAWTGDSNQPQHF
d_call: -; v_call: TRBV1; j_call: TRBJ2-3; clone_size: -; cdr3_nt: TGCACCAGCAGCCAAGGTAGCACAGATACGCAGTATTTT; cdr3_aa: CTSSQGSTDTQYF
d_call: -; v_call: TRBV7-9; j_call: TRBJ1-2; clone_size: -; cdr3_nt: TGTGCCAGCAGCTTGGGGCCAAAACCTAACTATGGCTACACCTTC; cdr3_aa: CASSLGPKPNYGYTF
d_call: -; v_call: TRBV7-8; j_call: TRBJ2-3; clone_size: -; cdr3_nt: TGTGCCAGCAGCAAAGATGGGACAAGGGGAAGAGATACGCAGTATTTT; cdr3_aa: CASSKDGTRGRDTQYF
d_call: -; v_call: TRBV14; j_call: TRBJ1-1; clone_size: -; cdr3_nt: TGTGCCAGCAGCCAAGCCCGGTGGGGGGAAGCTTTCTTT; cdr3_aa: CASSQARWGEAFF
d_call: -; v_call: TRBV7-3; j_call: TRBJ2-3; clone_size: -; cdr3_nt: TGTGCCAGCAGCGCCGGGGACCATCGCACAGATACGCAGTATTTT; cdr3_aa: CASSAGDHRTDTQYF
d_call: -; v_call: TRBV5-1; j_call: TRBJ2-3; clone_size: -; cdr3_nt: TGCGCCAGCAGCTTGGCAATAGTATCTAGCACAGATACGCAGTATTTT; cdr3_aa: CASSLAIVSSTDTQYF
d_call: -; v_call: TRBV6-6; j_call: TRBJ1-5; clone_size: -; cdr3_nt: TGTGCCAGCACCTTGGGGCAGGGGAGCAATCAGCCCCAGCATTTT; cdr3_aa: CASTLGQGSNQPQHF
d_call: TRBD2; v_call: TRBV25-1; j_call: TRBJ2-1; clone_size: -; cdr3_nt: TGTGCCAGCAGTGAGCTAGCGGCCTACAATGAGCAGTTCTTC; cdr3_aa: CASSELAAYNEQFF
d_call: TRBD1; v_call: TRBV7-7; j_call: TRBJ2-7; clone_size: few; cdr3_nt: TGTGCTAGCAGCTTAGACAGGGTAACTGAGCAGTACTTC; cdr3_aa: CASSLDRVTEQYF
d_call: TRBD1; v_call: TRBV28; j_call: TRBJ2-1; clone_size: few; cdr3_nt: TGTGCCAGCAGTTTACCCGGACAGGGGACTAATGAGCAGTTCTTC; cdr3_aa: CASSLPGQGTNEQFF
d_call: -; v_call: TRBV7-8; j_call: TRBJ1-2; clone_size: -; cdr3_nt: TGTGCCAGCAGCTTAGGGGCGGGGGCGCGGAGCTATGGCTACACCTTC; cdr3_aa: CASSLGAGARSYGYTF
d_call: -; v_call: TRBV18; j_call: TRBJ2-1; clone_size: -; cdr3_nt: TGTGCCAGCTCACCGCGGAGAAACAATGAGCAGTTCTTC; cdr3_aa: CASSPRRNNEQFF